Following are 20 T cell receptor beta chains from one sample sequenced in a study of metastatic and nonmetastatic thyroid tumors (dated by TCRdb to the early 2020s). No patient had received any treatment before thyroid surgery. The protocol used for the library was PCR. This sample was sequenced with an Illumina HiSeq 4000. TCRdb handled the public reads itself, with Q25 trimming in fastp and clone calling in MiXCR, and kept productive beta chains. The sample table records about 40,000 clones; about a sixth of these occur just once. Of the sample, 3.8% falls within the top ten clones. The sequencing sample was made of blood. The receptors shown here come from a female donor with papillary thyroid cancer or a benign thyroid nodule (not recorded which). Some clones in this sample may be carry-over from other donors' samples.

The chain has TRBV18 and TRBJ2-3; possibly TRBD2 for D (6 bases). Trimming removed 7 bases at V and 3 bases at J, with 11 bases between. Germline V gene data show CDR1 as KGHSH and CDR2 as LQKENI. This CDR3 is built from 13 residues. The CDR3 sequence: CASYPGLTDTQYF. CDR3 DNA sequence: TGTGCCAGCTATCCGGGACTGACAGATACGCAGTATTTT.

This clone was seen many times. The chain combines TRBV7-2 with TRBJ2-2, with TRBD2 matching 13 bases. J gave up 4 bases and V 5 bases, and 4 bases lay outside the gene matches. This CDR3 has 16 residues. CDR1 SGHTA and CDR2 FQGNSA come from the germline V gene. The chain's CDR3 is CASSALAGGGTGELFF. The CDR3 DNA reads TGTGCCAGCAGCGCACTAGCGGGGGGGGGCACCGGGGAGCTGTTTTTT.

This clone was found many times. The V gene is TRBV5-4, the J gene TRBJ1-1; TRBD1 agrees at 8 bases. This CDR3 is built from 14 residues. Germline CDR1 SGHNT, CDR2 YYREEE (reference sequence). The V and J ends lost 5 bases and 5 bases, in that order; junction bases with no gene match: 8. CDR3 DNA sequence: TGTGCCAGCAGGCCGGACAGGGCGAGTACTGAAGCTTTCTTT. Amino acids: CASRPDRASTEAFF.

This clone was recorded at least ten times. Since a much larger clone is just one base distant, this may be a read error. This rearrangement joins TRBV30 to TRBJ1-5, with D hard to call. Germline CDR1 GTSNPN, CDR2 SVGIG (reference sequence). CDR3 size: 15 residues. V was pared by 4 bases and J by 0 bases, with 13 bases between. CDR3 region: CAWKRAGISNQPQHF. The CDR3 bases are TGTGCCTGGAAGAGGGCGGGGATTAGCAATCAGCCCCAGCATTTT.

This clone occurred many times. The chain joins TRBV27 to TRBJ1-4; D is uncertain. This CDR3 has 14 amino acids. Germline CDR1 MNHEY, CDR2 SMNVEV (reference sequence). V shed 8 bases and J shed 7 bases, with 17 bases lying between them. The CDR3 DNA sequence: TGTGCCAGCGCCTTTGTGGGTGGTGGTGAAAAACTGTTTTTT. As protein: CASAFVGGGEKLFF.

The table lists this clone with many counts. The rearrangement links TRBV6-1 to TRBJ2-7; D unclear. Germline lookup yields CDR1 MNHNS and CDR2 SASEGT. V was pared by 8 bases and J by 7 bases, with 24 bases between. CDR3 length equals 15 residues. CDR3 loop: CASLPANSITKEQYF. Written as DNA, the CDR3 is TGTGCCAGCTTACCAGCGAACTCAATTACGAAGGAGCAGTACTTC.

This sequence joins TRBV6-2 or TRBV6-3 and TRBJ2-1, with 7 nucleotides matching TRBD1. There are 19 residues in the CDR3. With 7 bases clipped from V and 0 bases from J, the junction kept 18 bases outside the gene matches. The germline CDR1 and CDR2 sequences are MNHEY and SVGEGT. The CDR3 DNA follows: TGTGCCAGCAACCCTCTGGGACAGAGTGATCCGATCTCCTACAATGAGCAGTTCTTC. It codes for CASNPLGQSDPISYNEQFF.

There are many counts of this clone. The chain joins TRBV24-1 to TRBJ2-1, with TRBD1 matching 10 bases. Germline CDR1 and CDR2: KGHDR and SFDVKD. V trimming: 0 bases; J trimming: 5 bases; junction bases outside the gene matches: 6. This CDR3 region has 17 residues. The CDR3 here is CATSDLRAGQGDNEQFF. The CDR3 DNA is TGTGCCACCAGTGATTTGCGGGCCGGACAGGGGGACAATGAGCAGTTCTTC.

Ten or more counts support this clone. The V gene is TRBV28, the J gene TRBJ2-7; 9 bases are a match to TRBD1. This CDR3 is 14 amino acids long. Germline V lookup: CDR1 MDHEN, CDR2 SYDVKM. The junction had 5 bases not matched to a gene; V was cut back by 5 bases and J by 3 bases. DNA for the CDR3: TGTGCCAGCAGTGTGAACAGGGGGCACTACGAGCAGTACTTC. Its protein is CASSVNRGHYEQYF.

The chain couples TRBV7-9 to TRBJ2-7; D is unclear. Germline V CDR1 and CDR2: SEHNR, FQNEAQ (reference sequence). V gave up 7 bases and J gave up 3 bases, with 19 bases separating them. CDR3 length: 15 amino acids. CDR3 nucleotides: TGTGCCAGCATCCCAGAGTTTGCAGGAGACTACGAGCAGTACTTC. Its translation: CASIPEFAGDYEQYF.

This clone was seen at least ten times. This chain's CDR3 is CASSFMPGQGDYGYTF. As DNA, the CDR3 is TGTGCCAGCAGCTTTATGCCAGGACAGGGAGACTATGGCTACACCTTC. The chain combines TRBV11-1 with TRBJ1-2; 8 nucleotides line up with TRBD1. This CDR3 region has 16 residues. Germline values: CDR1 SGHAT, CDR2 FQDESV (reference sequence). J gave up 3 bases and V 3 bases, and 9 bases lay outside the gene matches.

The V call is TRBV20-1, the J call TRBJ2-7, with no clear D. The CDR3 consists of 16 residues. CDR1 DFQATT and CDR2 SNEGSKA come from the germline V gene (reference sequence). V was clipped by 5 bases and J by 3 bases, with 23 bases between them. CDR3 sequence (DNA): TGCAGTGCTGTAGATCTTCATGGGAAGGAAGACTACGAGCAGTACTTC. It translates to CSAVDLHGKEDYEQYF.

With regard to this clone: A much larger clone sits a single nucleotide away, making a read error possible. CDR3 amino acids: CASSVVGGGIDEQFF. CDR3 in DNA: TGTGCCAGCAGCGTAGTAGGGGGAGGGATAGATGAGCAGTTCTTC. J is TRBJ2-1 and V is TRBV9, with TRBD2 as a possible D gene (7 bases). The CDR3 is made up of 15 amino acids. Trimming cost V 0 bases and J 8 bases, with 15 bases left between them. Per germline, CDR1 SGDLS and CDR2 YYNGEE.

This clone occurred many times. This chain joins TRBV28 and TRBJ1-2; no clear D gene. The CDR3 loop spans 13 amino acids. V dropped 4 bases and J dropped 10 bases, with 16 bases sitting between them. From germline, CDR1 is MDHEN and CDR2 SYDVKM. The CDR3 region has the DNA TGTGCCAGCAGTTCCCCCGAAGGGTCCGACTACACCTTC. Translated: CASSSPEGSDYTF.

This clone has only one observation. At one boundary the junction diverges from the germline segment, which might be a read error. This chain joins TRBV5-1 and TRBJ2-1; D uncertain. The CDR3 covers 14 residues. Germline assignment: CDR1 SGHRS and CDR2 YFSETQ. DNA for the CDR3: TGCGCCAGCATGATGGAGAGAGTCTACAATGAGCATTTCTTC. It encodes CASMMERVYNEHFF. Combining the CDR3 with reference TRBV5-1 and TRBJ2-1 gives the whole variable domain KAGVTQTPRYLIKTRGQQVTLSCSPISGHRSVSWYQQTPGQGLQFLFEYFSETQRNKGNFPGRFSGRQFSNSRSEMNVSTLELGDSALYLCASMMERVYNEHFFGPGTRLTVL.

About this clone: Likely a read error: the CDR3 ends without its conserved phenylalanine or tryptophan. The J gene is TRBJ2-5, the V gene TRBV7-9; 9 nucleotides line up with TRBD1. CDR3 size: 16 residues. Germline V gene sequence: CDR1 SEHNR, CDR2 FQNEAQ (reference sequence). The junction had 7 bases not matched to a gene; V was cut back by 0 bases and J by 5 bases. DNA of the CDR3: TGTGCCAGCAGCTTAGCCCTAATGGACAGGGGCGAGACCCAGTACCTC. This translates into CASSLALMDRGETQYL.

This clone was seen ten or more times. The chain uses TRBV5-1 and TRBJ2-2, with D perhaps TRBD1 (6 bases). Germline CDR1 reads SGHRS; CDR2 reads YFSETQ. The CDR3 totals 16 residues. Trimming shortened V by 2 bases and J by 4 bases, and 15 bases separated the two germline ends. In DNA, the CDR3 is TGCGCCAGCAGCTTAGTCAGGGGATCGGGCACCGGGGAGCTGTTTTTT. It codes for CASSLVRGSGTGELFF.

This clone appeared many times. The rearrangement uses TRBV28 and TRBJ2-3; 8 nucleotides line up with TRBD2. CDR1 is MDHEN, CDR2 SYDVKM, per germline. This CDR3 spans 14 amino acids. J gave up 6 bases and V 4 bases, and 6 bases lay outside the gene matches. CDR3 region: CASSSGGAGDTQYF. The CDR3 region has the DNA TGTGCCAGCAGTTCCGGGGGGGCTGGGGATACGCAGTATTTT. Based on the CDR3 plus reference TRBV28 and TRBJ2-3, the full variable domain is DVKVTQSSRYLVKRTGEKVFLECVQDMDHENMFWYRQDPGLGLRLIYFSYDVKMKEKGDIPEGYSVSREKKERFSLILESASTNQTSMYLCASSSGGAGDTQYFGPGTRLTVL.

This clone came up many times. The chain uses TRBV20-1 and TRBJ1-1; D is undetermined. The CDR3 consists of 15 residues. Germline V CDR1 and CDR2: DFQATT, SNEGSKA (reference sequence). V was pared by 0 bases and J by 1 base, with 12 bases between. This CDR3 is CSARDPGSGNTEAFF. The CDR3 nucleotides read TGCAGTGCTAGAGACCCGGGGAGCGGGAACACTGAAGCTTTCTTT.

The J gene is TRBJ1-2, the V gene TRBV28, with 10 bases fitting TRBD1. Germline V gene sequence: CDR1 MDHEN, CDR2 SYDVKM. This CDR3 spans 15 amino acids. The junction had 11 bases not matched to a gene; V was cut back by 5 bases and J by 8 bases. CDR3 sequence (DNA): TGTGCCAGCAGTGCACTGACAGGGGGCATTATGGGCTACACCTTC. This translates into CASSALTGGIMGYTF.